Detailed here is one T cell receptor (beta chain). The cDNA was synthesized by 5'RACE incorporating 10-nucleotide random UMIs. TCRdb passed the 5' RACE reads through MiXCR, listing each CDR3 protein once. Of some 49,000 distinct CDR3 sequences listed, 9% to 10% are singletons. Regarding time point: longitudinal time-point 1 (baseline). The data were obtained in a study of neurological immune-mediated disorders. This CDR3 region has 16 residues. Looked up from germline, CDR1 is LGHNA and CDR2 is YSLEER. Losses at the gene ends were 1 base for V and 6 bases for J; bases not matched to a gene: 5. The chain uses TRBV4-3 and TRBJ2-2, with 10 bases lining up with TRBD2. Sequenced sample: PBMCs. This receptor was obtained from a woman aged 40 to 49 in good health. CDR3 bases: TGCGCCAGCAGCCAAGGAGCGGGGGGGCTCTCCGGGGAGCTGTTTTTT. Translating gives CASSQGAGGLSGELFF.